This T cell receptor beta chain was sequenced for a study of shared clonotypes between healthy human individuals. Background on the study: Donor composition was a couple of women and a few men, aged 18 to 49.

HIV-negative, healthy adults without recent acute infections or vaccinations were the donors. Profiling relied on immunoSEQ multiplex PCR, and the TCRdb table lists in-frame clones only, not all of them. The table has 2,500,000 or so clones, 90% to 95% seen once. This clone was seen only a few times. Its antigen is not known. Germline V lookup: CDR1 SEHNR, CDR2 FQNEAQ (reference sequence). Trimming removed 3 bases at V and 9 bases at J, with 15 bases between. This CDR3 has 14 residues. Study-wide results and caveats: Naive subsets usually exceeded memory subsets in estimated richness. Lower generation probabilities were found for non-shared clonotypes than for those shared by all four donors.

V is TRBV7-9 and J is TRBJ1-5; D call uncertain. Source material: naive CD4+ T cells from PBMCs. Stated subset: CD45RA+ positively selected. This sequence was found in a man between 18 and 29 years old in good health. Some clones in this sample may be carry-over from other donors' samples. For the CDR3, the DNA is TGTGCCAGCAGCTTTATCTCGCCCGAGGGGCCCCAGCATTTT. Amino acid sequence: CASSFISPEGPQHF.